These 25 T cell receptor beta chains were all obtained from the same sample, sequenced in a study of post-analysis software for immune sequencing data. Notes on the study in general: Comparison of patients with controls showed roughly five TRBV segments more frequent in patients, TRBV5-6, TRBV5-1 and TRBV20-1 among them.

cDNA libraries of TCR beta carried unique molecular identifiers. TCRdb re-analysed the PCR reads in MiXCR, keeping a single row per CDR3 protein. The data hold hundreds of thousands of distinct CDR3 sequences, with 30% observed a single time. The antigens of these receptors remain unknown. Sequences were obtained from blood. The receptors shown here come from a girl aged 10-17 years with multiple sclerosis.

CDR3 sequence: CASSQGLRQVHGANVLTF. CDR3 bases: TGCGCCAGCAGCCAAGGCTTGAGGCAGGTCCATGGGGCCAACGTCCTGACTTTC. The gene calls are TRBV4-3 and TRBJ2-6; D uncertain. V lost 1 base and J lost 3, with 16 bases in between. The CDR3 runs to 18 residues. Germline assignment: CDR1 LGHNA and CDR2 YSLEER.

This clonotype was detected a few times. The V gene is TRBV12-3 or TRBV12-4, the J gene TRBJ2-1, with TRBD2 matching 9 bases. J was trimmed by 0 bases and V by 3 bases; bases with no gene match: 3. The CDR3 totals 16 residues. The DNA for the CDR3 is TGTGCCAGCAGTTTGACTAGCGGCGACTCCTACAATGAGCAGTTCTTC. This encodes CASSLTSGDSYNEQFF.

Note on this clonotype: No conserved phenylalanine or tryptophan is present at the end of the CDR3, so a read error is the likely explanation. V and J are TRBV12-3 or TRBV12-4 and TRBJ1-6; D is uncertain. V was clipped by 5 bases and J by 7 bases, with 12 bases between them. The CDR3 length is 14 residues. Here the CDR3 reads CASSPPGGNSPLHL. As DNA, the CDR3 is TGTGCCAGCAGTCCTCCCGGAGGAAATTCACCCCTCCACCTT.

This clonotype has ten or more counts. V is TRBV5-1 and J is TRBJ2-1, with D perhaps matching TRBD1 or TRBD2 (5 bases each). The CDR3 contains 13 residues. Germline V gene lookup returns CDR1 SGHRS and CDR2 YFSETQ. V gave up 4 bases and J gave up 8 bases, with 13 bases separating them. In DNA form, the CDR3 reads TGCGCCAGCAGCAGGGACCCGAGGGATGAGCAGTTCTTC. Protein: CASSRDPRDEQFF.

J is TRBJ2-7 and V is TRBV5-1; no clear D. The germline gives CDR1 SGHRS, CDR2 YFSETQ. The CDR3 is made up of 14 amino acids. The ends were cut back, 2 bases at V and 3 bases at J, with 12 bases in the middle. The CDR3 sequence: CASSFEDGYYEQYF. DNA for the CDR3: TGCGCCAGCAGCTTTGAGGACGGGTACTACGAGCAGTACTTC.

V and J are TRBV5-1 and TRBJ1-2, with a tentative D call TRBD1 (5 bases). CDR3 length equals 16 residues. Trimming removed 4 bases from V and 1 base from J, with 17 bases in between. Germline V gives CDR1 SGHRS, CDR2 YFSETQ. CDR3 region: CASSRGRPTDNYGYTF. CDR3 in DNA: TGCGCCAGCAGCAGGGGCAGGCCAACAGATAACTATGGCTACACCTTC.

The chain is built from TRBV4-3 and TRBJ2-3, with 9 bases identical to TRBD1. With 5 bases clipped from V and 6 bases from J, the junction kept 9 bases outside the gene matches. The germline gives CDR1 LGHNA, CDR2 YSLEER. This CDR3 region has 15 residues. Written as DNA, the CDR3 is TGCGCCAGCAGCTCAGACTATGGGACAGGGGATACGCAGTATTTT. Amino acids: CASSSDYGTGDTQYF.

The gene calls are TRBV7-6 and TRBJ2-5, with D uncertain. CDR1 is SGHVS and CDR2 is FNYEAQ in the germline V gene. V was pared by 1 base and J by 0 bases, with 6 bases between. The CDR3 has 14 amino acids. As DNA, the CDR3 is TGTGCCAGCAGCTTAGAAAAGTACCAAGAGACCCAGTACTTC. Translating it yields CASSLEKYQETQYF.

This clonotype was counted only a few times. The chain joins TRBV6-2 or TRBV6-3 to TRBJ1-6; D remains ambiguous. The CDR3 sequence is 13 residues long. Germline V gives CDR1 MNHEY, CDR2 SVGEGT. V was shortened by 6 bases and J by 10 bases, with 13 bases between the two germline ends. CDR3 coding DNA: TGTGCCAGCAGCCCCCATCCGTCCTCACCCCTCCACTTT. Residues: CASSPHPSSPLHF.

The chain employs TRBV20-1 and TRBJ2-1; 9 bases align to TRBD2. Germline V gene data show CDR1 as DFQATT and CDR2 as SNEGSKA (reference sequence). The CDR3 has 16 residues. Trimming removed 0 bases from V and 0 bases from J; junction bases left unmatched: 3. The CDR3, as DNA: TGCAGTGCTAGAGAGCTAGCGGGATACTCCTACAATGAGCAGTTCTTC. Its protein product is CSARELAGYSYNEQFF.

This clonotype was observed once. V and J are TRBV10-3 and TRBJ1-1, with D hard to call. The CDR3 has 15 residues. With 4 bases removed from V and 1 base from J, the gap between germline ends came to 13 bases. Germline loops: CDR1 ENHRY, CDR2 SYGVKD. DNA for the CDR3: TGTGCCATCAGTGGGTCTCCCCGGGCGAACACTGAAGCTTTCTTT. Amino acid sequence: CAISGSPRANTEAFF.

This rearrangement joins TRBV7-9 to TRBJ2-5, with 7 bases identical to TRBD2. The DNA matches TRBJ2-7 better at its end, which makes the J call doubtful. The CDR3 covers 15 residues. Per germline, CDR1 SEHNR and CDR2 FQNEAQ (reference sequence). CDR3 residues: CASSLVQAGEDEQYF. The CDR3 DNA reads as TGTGCCAGCAGCTTAGTGCAGGCGGGAGAGGACGAGCAGTACTTC.

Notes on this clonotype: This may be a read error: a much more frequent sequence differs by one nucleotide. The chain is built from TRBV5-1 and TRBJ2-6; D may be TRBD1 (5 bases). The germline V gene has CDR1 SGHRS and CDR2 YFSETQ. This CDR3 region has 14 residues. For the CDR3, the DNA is TGCGCCAGCAGCGAGCGAGCTGGGGCCAACGTCCCGACTTTC. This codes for CASSERAGANVPTF. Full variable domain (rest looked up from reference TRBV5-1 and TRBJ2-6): KAGVTQTPRYLIKTRGQQVTLSCSPISGHRSVSWYQQTPGQGLQFLFEYFSETQRNKGNFPGRFSGRQFSNSRSEMNVSTLELGDSALYLCASSERAGANVPTFGAGSRLTVL.

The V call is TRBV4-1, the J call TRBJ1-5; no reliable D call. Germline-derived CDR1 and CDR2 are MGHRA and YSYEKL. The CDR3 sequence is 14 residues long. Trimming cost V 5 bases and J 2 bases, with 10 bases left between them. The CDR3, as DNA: TGCGCCAGCAGCAGTTTGCAGGGCAATCAGCCCCAGCATTTT. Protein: CASSSLQGNQPQHF.

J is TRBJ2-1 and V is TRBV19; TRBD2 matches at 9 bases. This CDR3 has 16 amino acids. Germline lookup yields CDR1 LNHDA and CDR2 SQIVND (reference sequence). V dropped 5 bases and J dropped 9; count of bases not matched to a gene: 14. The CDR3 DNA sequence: TGTGCCAGTAGTGGGATAGCGGGAGCCGGCCTTGGTGAGCAGTTCTTC. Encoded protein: CASSGIAGAGLGEQFF.

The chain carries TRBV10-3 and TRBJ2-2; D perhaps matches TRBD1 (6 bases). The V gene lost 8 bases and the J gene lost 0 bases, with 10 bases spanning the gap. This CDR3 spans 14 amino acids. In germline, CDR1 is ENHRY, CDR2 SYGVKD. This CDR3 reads CAIADSANTGELFF. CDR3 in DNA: TGTGCCATCGCGGACAGCGCGAACACCGGGGAGCTGTTTTTT.

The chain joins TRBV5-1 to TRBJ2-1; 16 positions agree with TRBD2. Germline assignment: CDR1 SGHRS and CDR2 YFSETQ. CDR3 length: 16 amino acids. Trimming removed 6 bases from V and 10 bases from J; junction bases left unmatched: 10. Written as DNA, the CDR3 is TGCGCCAGCACCGAACTCGGGACTAGCGGGGGGGGCGAGCAGTTCTTC. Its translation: CASTELGTSGGGEQFF.

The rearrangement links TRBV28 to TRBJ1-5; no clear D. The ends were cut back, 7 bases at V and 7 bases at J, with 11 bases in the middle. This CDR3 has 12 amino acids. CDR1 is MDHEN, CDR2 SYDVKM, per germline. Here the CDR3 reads CASMAESQPQHF. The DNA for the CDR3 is TGTGCCAGCATGGCTGAAAGCCAGCCCCAGCATTTT.

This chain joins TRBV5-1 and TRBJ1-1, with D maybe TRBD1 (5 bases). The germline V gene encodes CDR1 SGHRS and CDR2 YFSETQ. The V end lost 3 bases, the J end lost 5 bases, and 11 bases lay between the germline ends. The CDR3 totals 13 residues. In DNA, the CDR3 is TGCGCCAGCAGCTGGGAGCGGGGGACTGAAGCTTTCTTT. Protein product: CASSWERGTEAFF.

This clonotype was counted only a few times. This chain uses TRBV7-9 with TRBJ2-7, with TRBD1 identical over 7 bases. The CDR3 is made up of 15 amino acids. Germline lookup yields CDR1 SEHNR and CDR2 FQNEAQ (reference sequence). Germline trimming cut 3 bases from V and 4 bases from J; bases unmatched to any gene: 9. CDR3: CASSLPTGSVYEQYF. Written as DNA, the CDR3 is TGTGCCAGCAGCTTGCCGACAGGGTCGGTATACGAGCAGTACTTC.

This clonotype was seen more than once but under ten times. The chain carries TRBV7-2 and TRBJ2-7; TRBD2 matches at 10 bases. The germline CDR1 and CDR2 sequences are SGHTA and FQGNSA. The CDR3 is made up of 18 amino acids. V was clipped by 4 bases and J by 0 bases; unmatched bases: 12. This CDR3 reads CASSSPSLAGRLSYEQYF. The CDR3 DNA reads TGTGCCAGCAGCTCCCCCTCACTAGCGGGACGCCTCTCCTACGAGCAGTACTTC.

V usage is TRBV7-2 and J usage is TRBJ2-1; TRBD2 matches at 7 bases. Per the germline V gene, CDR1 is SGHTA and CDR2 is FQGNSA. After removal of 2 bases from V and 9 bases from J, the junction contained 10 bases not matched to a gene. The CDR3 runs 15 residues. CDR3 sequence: CASSLQGGGGGEQFF. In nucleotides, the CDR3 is TGTGCCAGCAGCTTACAGGGTGGGGGGGGTGGTGAGCAGTTCTTC.

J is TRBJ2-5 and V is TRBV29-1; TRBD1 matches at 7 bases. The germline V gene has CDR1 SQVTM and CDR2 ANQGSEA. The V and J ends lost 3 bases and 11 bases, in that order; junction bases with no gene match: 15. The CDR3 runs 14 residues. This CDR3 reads CSVDEPGQPTQQYF. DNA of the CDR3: TGCAGCGTTGACGAACCGGGACAGCCTACGCAGCAGTACTTC.

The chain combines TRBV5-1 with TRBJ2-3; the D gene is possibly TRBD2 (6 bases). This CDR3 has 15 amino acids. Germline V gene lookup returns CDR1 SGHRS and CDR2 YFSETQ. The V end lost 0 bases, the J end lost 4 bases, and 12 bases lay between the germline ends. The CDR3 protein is CASSLEASGPDTQYF. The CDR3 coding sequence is TGCGCCAGCAGCTTGGAGGCGAGCGGGCCAGATACGCAGTATTTT.

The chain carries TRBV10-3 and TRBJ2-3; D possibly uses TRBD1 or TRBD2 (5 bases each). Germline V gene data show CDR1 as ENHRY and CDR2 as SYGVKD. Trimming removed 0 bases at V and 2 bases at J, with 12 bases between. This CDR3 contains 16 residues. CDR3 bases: TGTGCCATCAGTGAGTCGGGACCAGAAACCACAGATACGCAGTATTTT. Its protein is CAISESGPETTDTQYF.